The 16 T cell receptor beta chains presented below share a single source sample, sequenced in a study of cytomegalovirus exposure and HLA in healthy donors. Researchers ran the PCR with 60 Vbeta and 13 Jbeta primers. The repertoire was sequenced with immunoSEQ multiplex PCR; TCRdb's copy has only in-frame clones and lacks some. This table has 150,000 or so clones, approximately 81% appearing once. The sequencing input was PBMCs. The origin of the receptors is a boy aged 2 to 10 in good health and CMV-seronegative.

V and J are TRBV11-2 and TRBJ2-3, with TRBD1 identical over 7 bases. V dropped 4 bases and J dropped 3; count of bases not matched to a gene: 10. The CDR3 spans 16 residues. Looked up from germline, CDR1 is SGHAT and CDR2 is FQNNGV. CDR3 protein: CASSYTTGIETDTQYF. As DNA, the CDR3 is TGTGCCAGCAGCTACACGACAGGGATAGAGACAGATACGCAGTATTTT.

This clone is a singleton in its sample. V gene TRBV4-1 combines with J gene TRBJ2-1, with 10 bases matching TRBD2. Per germline, CDR1 MGHRA and CDR2 YSYEKL. The CDR3 has 15 amino acids. J was trimmed by 4 bases and V by 1 base; bases with no gene match: 1. DNA of the CDR3: TGCGCCAGCAGCCAAGCTAGCGGGAGTTACAATGAGCAGTTCTTC. It codes for CASSQASGSYNEQFF.

As to this clone: This CDR3 is also generated by other DNA sequences in the sample. The chain has TRBV5-1 and TRBJ1-4; D is perhaps TRBD1 (5 bases). Between the trimmed V and J ends, which lost 0 bases and 8 bases, there was a span of 11 bases. CDR1 SGHRS and CDR2 YFSETQ come from the germline V gene. The CDR3 is 14 amino acids. The CDR3 sequence is CASSLGTKVEKLFF. The CDR3 region has the DNA TGCGCCAGCAGCTTGGGGACAAAGGTGGAAAAACTGTTTTTT.

The chain links TRBV4-1 to TRBJ2-7, with TRBD1 identical over 7 bases. The J segment lost 5 bases and the V segment lost 1 base, leaving 8 bases of the junction unmatched. This CDR3 has 15 amino acids. CDR1 and CDR2 (germline): MGHRA, YSYEKL. CDR3 sequence (DNA): TGCGCCAGCAGCCAAGCGATACAGGGGCGACACGAGCAGTACTTC. This sequence encodes CASSQAIQGRHEQYF.

This chain links TRBV18 with TRBJ1-2; TRBD1 matches 7 bases. Trimming took 4 bases from V and 3 from J; bases not matched to a gene: 2. Germline CDR1 KGHSH, CDR2 LQKENI. The CDR3 length is 13 residues. As DNA, the CDR3 is TGTGCCAGCTCACAAGGACAGGACTATGGCTACACCTTC. Its protein is CASSQGQDYGYTF.

The chain couples TRBV14 to TRBJ1-1, with no clear D. The CDR3 length is 14 residues. Germline CDR1 is SGHDN and CDR2 is FVKESK. V was trimmed by 1 base and J by 7 bases, leaving 13 bases between them. The CDR3 here is CASSQAPGSGEAFF. The CDR3 DNA sequence: TGTGCCAGCAGCCAAGCACCCGGGAGTGGTGAAGCTTTCTTT.

The sample holds a few counts of this clone. The chain links TRBV5-1 to TRBJ2-7; 11 bases are a match to TRBD2. This CDR3 is 16 amino acids long. The V and J ends lost 4 bases and 2 bases, in that order; junction bases with no gene match: 8. Per germline, CDR1 SGHRS and CDR2 YFSETQ. The CDR3 loop is CASSRTSGSLPYEQYF. The CDR3 DNA is TGCGCCAGCAGCCGAACTAGCGGGAGTCTACCCTACGAGCAGTACTTC.

The V and J genes are TRBV19 and TRBJ2-7, with D maybe TRBD2 (6 bases). V shed 5 bases and J shed 4 bases, with 12 bases lying between them. Looked up from germline, CDR1 is LNHDA and CDR2 is SQIVND (reference sequence). The CDR3 totals 13 residues. CDR3 in DNA: TGTGCCAGTAGTCCGGGGGAAGGATACGAGCAGTACTTC. This translates into CASSPGEGYEQYF.

This chain joins TRBV4-1 and TRBJ1-4, with TRBD1 matching over 7 bases. Losses at the gene ends were 4 bases for V and 8 bases for J; bases not matched to a gene: 7. The CDR3 consists of 14 residues. CDR1 and CDR2 from the germline V gene are MGHRA and YSYEKL. For the CDR3, the DNA is TGCGCCAGCAGCCTAACACAGGGGCGGGAAAAACTGTTTTTT. It yields the protein CASSLTQGREKLFF.

The rearrangement uses TRBV27 and TRBJ2-3; TRBD2 agrees at 12 bases. Losses at the gene ends were 6 bases for V and 0 bases for J; bases not matched to a gene: 10. There are 18 residues in the CDR3. Germline-derived CDR1 and CDR2 are MNHEY and SMNVEV (reference sequence). Here the CDR3 reads CASSPLGLAGRSTDTQYF. CDR3 nucleotide sequence: TGTGCCAGCAGCCCGCTCGGACTAGCGGGACGGAGCACAGATACGCAGTATTTT.

The chain carries TRBV6-1 and TRBJ1-5; D might be TRBD1 (5 bases). Trimming removed 7 bases at V and 6 bases at J, with 16 bases between. Germline V gene sequence: CDR1 MNHNS, CDR2 SASEGT. The CDR3 sequence is 14 residues long. The CDR3 sequence: CASTAGPVGQPQHF. CDR3 DNA: TGTGCCAGCACGGCAGGGCCGGTAGGTCAGCCCCAGCATTTT.

The table lists this clone with a few counts. This sample includes further DNA sequences coding for the same CDR3. This sequence joins TRBV9 and TRBJ2-7, with D perhaps matching TRBD2 (6 bases). This CDR3 contains 13 residues. Between the trimmed V and J ends, which lost 0 bases and 6 bases, there was a span of 10 bases. Germline lookup yields CDR1 SGDLS and CDR2 YYNGEE. This chain's CDR3 is CASSVGAGREQYF. The CDR3 bases are TGTGCCAGCAGCGTAGGGGCGGGGCGCGAGCAGTACTTC.

The V gene is TRBV5-4, the J gene TRBJ2-7; 8 positions agree with TRBD2. The CDR3 is made up of 15 amino acids. CDR1 SGHNT and CDR2 YYREEE come from the germline V gene (reference sequence). The V segment lost 1 base and the J segment 6 bases; nucleotides outside the gene matches: 9. This chain's CDR3 is CASSLQAGVSGEQYF. CDR3 DNA sequence: TGTGCCAGCAGCTTGCAAGCGGGAGTGTCGGGCGAGCAGTACTTC.

The CDR3 reads CAWIGTGRGTEAFF. The CDR3 DNA sequence: TGTGCCTGGATCGGGACAGGGCGGGGCACTGAAGCTTTCTTT. The chain carries TRBV30 and TRBJ1-1; 9 positions match TRBD1. Trimming removed 4 bases from V and 4 bases from J; junction bases left unmatched: 7. Germline assignment: CDR1 GTSNPN and CDR2 SVGIG (reference sequence). The CDR3 is made up of 14 amino acids. Based on the CDR3 plus reference TRBV30 and TRBJ1-1, the full variable domain is SQTIHQWPATLVQPVGSPLSLECTVEGTSNPNLYWYRQAAGRGLQLLFYSVGIGQISSEVPQNLSASRPQDRQFILSSKKLLLSDSGFYLCAWIGTGRGTEAFFGQGTRLTVV.

J is TRBJ2-7 and V is TRBV7-9; no firm D call. Trimming pared 5 bases from V and 1 base from J, leaving 9 bases between. Germline V gene data show CDR1 as SEHNR and CDR2 as FQNEAQ (reference sequence). CDR3 length: 13 amino acids. DNA of the CDR3: TGTGCCAGCAGCCCTACTGTGTCCTACGAGCAGTACTTC. It translates to CASSPTVSYEQYF.

This sequence joins TRBV6-1 and TRBJ1-2, with D possibly being TRBD1 (6 bases). The CDR3 is made up of 13 amino acids. The germline V gene encodes CDR1 MNHNS and CDR2 SASEGT. V was cut by 5 bases and J by 2 bases, with 9 bases left in between. The CDR3, as DNA: TGTGCCAGCAGTAGGGACACGAACTATGGCTACACCTTC. This translates into CASSRDTNYGYTF.